Presented here are 25 T cell receptor beta chains from one specimen sequenced in a study of CD8+ T cells in alopecia areata. TCR sequencing used cDNA made by reverse transcription of extracted RNA. Using immunoSEQ multiplex PCR, the repertoire was profiled, and TCRdb retains in-frame clones only, with some absent. This sample has 100,000 to 150,000 clones, with over 50% found just once. The sequenced sample was CD4+ T cells sorted from blood, obtained at week 0. The source of these receptors is a human donor with alopecia areata.

J is TRBJ2-3 and V is TRBV29-1; TRBD2 aligns across 9 bases. The CDR3 length is 15 residues. Germline values: CDR1 SQVTM, CDR2 ANQGSEA. V trimming: 4 bases; J trimming: 4 bases; junction bases outside the gene matches: 9. The CDR3, as DNA: TGCAGCGTTGTGCGGCGGGGGGGCCTCGCAGATACGCAGTATTTT. Encoded protein: CSVVRRGGLADTQYF.

V and J are TRBV7-2 and TRBJ2-5; the D gene is possibly TRBD1 (6 bases). Germline-derived CDR1 and CDR2 are SGHTA and FQGNSA. The length of the CDR3 is 13 residues. Trimming shortened V by 8 bases and J by 3 bases, and 13 bases separated the two germline ends. In DNA form, the CDR3 reads TGTGCCAGCGCCCCGACAGGAGAAGAGACCCAGTACTTC. It yields the protein CASAPTGEETQYF.

The chain joins TRBV6-5 to TRBJ2-1, with D tentatively TRBD2 (6 bases). The CDR3 has 15 residues. In germline, CDR1 is MNHEY, CDR2 SVGAGI. V lost 7 bases and J 7 bases, leaving 20 bases between the germline ends. CDR3 sequence: CASNAGRGFFNEQFF. Here the CDR3 DNA reads TGTGCCAGCAATGCCGGGAGAGGGTTTTTTAATGAGCAGTTCTTC.

The chain carries TRBV5-1 and TRBJ2-7, with D possibly being TRBD1 (5 bases). This CDR3 is 18 amino acids long. The ends were cut back, 0 bases at V and 1 base at J, with 20 bases in the middle. CDR1 and CDR2 from the germline V gene are SGHRS and YFSETQ. As DNA, the CDR3 is TGCGCCAGCAGCTTGGGGATTGGGGCAGCCACGAATTCCTACGAGCAGTACTTC. Its translation: CASSLGIGAATNSYEQYF.

The chain uses TRBV6-1 and TRBJ1-5; D is uncertain. Germline lookup yields CDR1 MNHNS and CDR2 SASEGT. The ends were cut back, 2 bases at V and 7 bases at J, with 21 bases in the middle. The CDR3 runs to 17 residues. The CDR3 sequence: CASSERDLGGGNQPQHF. The CDR3 DNA is TGTGCCAGCAGTGAACGCGACCTCGGAGGTGGGAACCAGCCCCAGCATTTT.

Points on this clone: Other nucleotide sequences in the sample specify the same CDR3. The V and J genes are TRBV18 and TRBJ2-6; no reliable D call. Germline V gene data show CDR1 as KGHSH and CDR2 as LQKENI. This CDR3 is built from 14 residues. The V and J ends lost 3 bases and 0 bases respectively, with 3 bases between them. CDR3 sequence: CASSPVSGANVLTF. The CDR3 DNA follows: TGTGCCAGCTCACCGGTCTCTGGGGCCAACGTCCTGACTTTC.

This sequence joins TRBV4-1 and TRBJ2-4; 9 bases match TRBD1. V gave up 2 bases and J gave up 3 bases; unmatched junction bases: 8. Germline values: CDR1 MGHRA, CDR2 YSYEKL. This CDR3 comprises 17 residues. For the CDR3, the DNA is TGCGCCAGCAGCCAACCAACACAGGGGGCTGGCAAAAACATTCAGTACTTC. Protein sequence: CASSQPTQGAGKNIQYF.

The sample holds a few counts of this clone. This chain connects TRBV28 to TRBJ2-4; 10 bases align to TRBD1. The CDR3 extends over 17 amino acids. V dropped 1 base and J dropped 7; count of bases not matched to a gene: 10. Germline CDR1 MDHEN, CDR2 SYDVKM. This CDR3 is CASSLYTDRGLWNIQYF. CDR3 in DNA: TGTGCCAGCAGTTTATACACCGACAGGGGGCTCTGGAACATTCAGTACTTC.

This clone was seen a few times. The V and J genes are TRBV10-3 and TRBJ2-2; D possibly uses TRBD1 or TRBD2 (5 bases each). Germline CDR1 reads ENHRY; CDR2 reads SYGVKD. The V gene lost 6 bases and the J gene lost 4 bases, with 12 bases spanning the gap. This CDR3 contains 14 residues. The CDR3 region has the DNA TGTGCCATCAGGCCCGGGGCGCTCACCGGGGAGCTGTTTTTT. Translated: CAIRPGALTGELFF.

This rearrangement joins TRBV7-2 to TRBJ2-1; D is uncertain. This CDR3 contains 14 residues. V was clipped by 5 bases and J by 10 bases, with 18 bases between them. From germline, CDR1 is SGHTA and CDR2 FQGNSA. CDR3 bases: TGTGCCAGCAGCCCTCATCCTTCTTCCACGGAGCAGTTCTTC. This sequence encodes CASSPHPSSTEQFF. Variable domain in full (rest from reference TRBV7-2 and TRBJ2-1): GAGVSQSPSNKVTEKGKDVELRCDPISGHTALYWYRQSLGQGLEFLIYFQGNSAPDKSGLPSDRFSAERTGGSVSTLTIQRTQQEDSAVYLCASSPHPSSTEQFFGPGTRLTVL.

The J gene is TRBJ1-2, the V gene TRBV6-6; D is ambiguous. The CDR3 is made up of 13 amino acids. Germline CDR1 is MNHNY and CDR2 is SVGAGI (reference sequence). V lost 4 bases to trimming and J lost 5 bases, with 11 bases between them. The CDR3: CASSFRAEYGYTF. The CDR3 DNA reads TGTGCCAGCAGTTTCCGGGCCGAGTATGGCTACACCTTC.

This clone showed up just a few times. The chain has TRBV29-1 and TRBJ2-5; D may be TRBD2 (5 bases). Germline CDR1 is SQVTM and CDR2 is ANQGSEA. This CDR3 is built from 13 residues. The V gene lost 1 base and the J gene lost 4 bases, with 10 bases spanning the gap. CDR3 in DNA: TGCAGCGTTGAAGTCGGGGTGGGAGAGACCCAGTACTTC. Protein: CSVEVGVGETQYF.

The chain uses TRBV2 and TRBJ2-5; perhaps D is TRBD1 or TRBD2 (5 bases each). V was cut by 5 bases and J by 2 bases, with 15 bases left in between. The CDR3 length is 15 residues. Per the germline V gene, CDR1 is SNHLY and CDR2 is FYNNEI. The CDR3 coding sequence is TGTGCCAGCAGTAAACTAGGGACCGAACAAGAGACCCAGTACTTC. Protein: CASSKLGTEQETQYF.

V usage is TRBV5-1 and J usage is TRBJ2-5; perhaps TRBD1 as D (5 bases). The CDR3 spans 15 residues. Germline V gene data show CDR1 as SGHRS and CDR2 as YFSETQ. The germline V and J ends were trimmed by 2 bases and 4 bases, with 15 bases remaining between them. In nucleotides, the CDR3 is TGCGCCAGCAGCTTCGGCAGGGATTTTCGAGAGACCCAGTACTTC. Its protein is CASSFGRDFRETQYF.

The chain uses TRBV5-1 and TRBJ2-3; the match to TRBD1 covers 8 bases. Trimming removed 3 bases from V and 4 bases from J; junction bases left unmatched: 4. Germline-derived CDR1 and CDR2 are SGHRS and YFSETQ. This CDR3 has 14 residues. The CDR3 reads CASSWGQDPDTQYF. CDR3 bases: TGCGCCAGCAGCTGGGGACAGGACCCAGATACGCAGTATTTT.

Only one count was recorded for this clone. The chain links TRBV7-6 to TRBJ2-5, with D tentatively TRBD1 or TRBD2 (5 bases each). CDR1 and CDR2 (germline): SGHVS, FNYEAQ. Trimming removed 5 bases at V and 5 bases at J, with 24 bases between. The CDR3 runs to 17 residues. CDR3 protein: CASSPRRDHLRLETQYF. Written as DNA, the CDR3 is TGTGCCAGCAGCCCCAGACGGGACCACCTACGGCTGGAGACCCAGTACTTC. The variable domain in full, completed from reference TRBV7-6 and TRBJ2-5, reads GAGVSQSPRYKVTKRGQDVALRCDPISGHVSLYWYRQALGQGPEFLTYFNYEAQQDKSGLPNDRFSAERPEGSISTLTIQRTEQRDSAMYRCASSPRRDHLRLETQYFGPGTRLLVL.

This clone occurred a few times. The CDR3 DNA reads TGTGCCAGCAGCGCCGGGACAGAAGCTTTCTTT. Translating gives CASSAGTEAFF. J is TRBJ1-1 and V is TRBV9; tentatively, D is TRBD1 (6 bases). The CDR3 is made up of 11 amino acids. Trimming removed 3 bases from V and 8 bases from J, with 8 bases in between. Germline V gene lookup returns CDR1 SGDLS and CDR2 YYNGEE.

CDR3 bases: TGTGCCAGCAGTCCCAGAAGGGGGGGCTCCTACGAGCAGTACTTC. It specifies CASSPRRGGSYEQYF. The rearrangement uses TRBV27 and TRBJ2-7, with D perhaps TRBD2 (7 bases). Germline V gene lookup returns CDR1 MNHEY and CDR2 SMNVEV (reference sequence). V gave up 5 bases and J gave up 0 bases, with 14 bases separating them. There are 15 residues in the CDR3.

This rearrangement joins TRBV19 to TRBJ2-5; 7 bases align to TRBD2. The CDR3 totals 14 residues. Germline CDR1 and CDR2: LNHDA and SQIVND (reference sequence). After removal of 6 bases from V and 2 bases from J, the junction contained 6 bases not matched to a gene. CDR3 DNA sequence: TGTGCCAGTAGCCGTGGACTAGTTCAAGAGACCCAGTACTTC. It yields the protein CASSRGLVQETQYF.

V usage is TRBV7-9 and J usage is TRBJ1-1, with 8 bases identical to TRBD1. The junction had 4 bases not matched to a gene; V was cut back by 1 base and J by 3 bases. CDR3 length: 15 amino acids. Germline assignment: CDR1 SEHNR and CDR2 FQNEAQ (reference sequence). As DNA, the CDR3 is TGTGCCAGCAGCTTAGGTGTGACAGGGGACACTGAAGCTTTCTTT. Amino acids: CASSLGVTGDTEAFF.

The CDR3 nucleotides are TGCGCCAGCAGCCGGACTAGCGGTAACTCCTACGAGCAGTACTTC. Its protein product is CASSRTSGNSYEQYF. V gene TRBV5-1 combines with J gene TRBJ2-7; TRBD2 agrees at 10 bases. The CDR3 consists of 15 residues. Germline lookup yields CDR1 SGHRS and CDR2 YFSETQ. The V gene end was trimmed by 4 bases and the J gene end by 0 bases; junction bases not matched to a gene: 4.

The rearrangement uses TRBV4-1 and TRBJ2-3; TRBD1 matches 10 bases. Germline values: CDR1 MGHRA, CDR2 YSYEKL. CDR3 length equals 15 residues. J gave up 3 bases and V 4 bases, and 4 bases lay outside the gene matches. CDR3 coding DNA: TGCGCCAGCAGCCCCCCGGGACAGGGGACAGATACGCAGTATTTT. Translation gives CASSPPGQGTDTQYF.

The rearrangement joins TRBV6-5 to TRBJ2-7; 7 nucleotides align to TRBD1. The CDR3 length is 13 residues. The germline CDR1 and CDR2 sequences are MNHEY and SVGAGI. The V gene end was trimmed by 7 bases and the J gene end by 0 bases; junction bases not matched to a gene: 3. The CDR3, as DNA: TGTGCCAGCACAGGGGACAGCTCCTACGAGCAGTACTTC. The encoded protein is CASTGDSSYEQYF.

The chain carries TRBV4-1 and TRBJ2-7, with TRBD2 as a possible D gene (5 bases). CDR3 length equals 17 residues. Trimming pared 4 bases from V and 2 bases from J, leaving 21 bases between. The germline V gene encodes CDR1 MGHRA and CDR2 YSYEKL. The CDR3 region is CASSRVPPFEGTYEQYF. The CDR3 nucleotides read TGCGCCAGCAGCCGCGTTCCGCCATTTGAGGGCACCTACGAGCAGTACTTC.

This clone has a single count. The gene calls are TRBV7-9 and TRBJ1-1; D gene unclear. CDR1 and CDR2 (germline): SEHNR, FQNEAQ (reference sequence). This CDR3 has 15 amino acids. Trimming removed 3 bases from V and 1 base from J, with 12 bases in between. The CDR3 DNA sequence: TGTGCCAGCAGCTTCAAAGGGAGTGGGAACACTGAAGCTTTCTTT. It is translated as CASSFKGSGNTEAFF.